The rows below give T cell receptor beta chains drawn from one sample of a study of shared clonotypes between healthy human individuals. Assay: immunoSEQ multiplex PCR; the TCRdb copy retains only in-frame clones and omits some. The sample holds hundreds of thousands of clones; around four fifths are singletons and the top ten take around 1.8%. Sequenced material: memory CD4+ T cells sorted from blood. These receptors all stem from a woman in her thirties in good health. CDR3s include the opening cysteine and the closing phenylalanine or tryptophan. Fields, in order: D gene, V gene, J gene, clone size, CDR3 protein, CDR3 DNA. The D gene is left open where the match is weak. Size values are once, few and many counts, or a class for expanded clones, and some rows have none.

>NA|TRBV28|TRBJ2-5|NA
CASSSSAGGGRETQYF
TGTGCCAGCAGTTCATCTGCAGGGGGCGGGAGAGAGACCCAGTACTTC
>TRBD2|TRBV28|TRBJ2-1|NA
CASSAGAASGRWEQFF
TGTGCCAGCAGTGCGGGGGCGGCTAGCGGGAGATGGGAGCAGTTCTTC
>NA|TRBV4-1|TRBJ1-5|few
CASSQDESNQPQHF
TGCGCCAGCAGCCAGGACGAAAGCAATCAGCCCCAGCATTTT
>TRBD2|TRBV10-3|TRBJ2-3|NA
CAISDSHPEREFTDTQYF
TGTGCCATCAGTGACTCCCACCCCGAGCGGGAATTTACAGATACGCAGTATTTT
>TRBD2|TRBV7-9|TRBJ2-7|NA
CASSHTSGSLVYEQYF
TGTGCCAGCAGCCACACTAGCGGGAGTCTGGTGTACGAGCAGTACTTC
>NA|TRBV23-1|TRBJ1-1|NA
CASSQSESNTEAFF
TGCGCCAGCAGTCAATCAGAATCTAACACTGAAGCTTTCTTT
>NA|TRBV28|TRBJ2-7|many
CATGTGSYEQYF
TGTGCCACCGGGACGGGTTCCTACGAGCAGTACTTC
>NA|TRBV18|TRBJ1-3|NA
CASSPMAISDTIYF
TGTGCCAGCTCACCAATGGCAATTTCCGACACCATATATTTT
>NA|TRBV29-1|TRBJ2-3|medium-sized
CSVERDFTDTQYF
TGCAGCGTTGAAAGGGATTTCACAGATACGCAGTATTTT
>NA|TRBV7-2|TRBJ1-2|NA
CASSRKTVGRSEDYGYTF
TGTGCCAGCAGCCGGAAAACGGTGGGCAGATCAGAGGACTATGGCTACACCTTC
>NA|TRBV27|TRBJ1-4|NA
CASSRQGDEKLFF
TGTGCCAGCAGCCGGCAGGGAGATGAAAAACTGTTTTTT
>NA|TRBV28|TRBJ2-5|NA
CASTAGLRETQYF
TGTGCCAGCACGGCGGGACTCCGGGAGACCCAGTACTTC
>NA|TRBV28|TRBJ2-7|NA
CASSSPLGEADEQYF
TGTGCCAGCAGTTCCCCCCTAGGTGAAGCGGACGAGCAGTACTTC
>NA|TRBV7-9|TRBJ1-2|NA
CASSTTGFYGYTF
TGTGCCAGCAGCACAACGGGATTCTATGGCTACACCTTC
>NA|TRBV7-9|TRBJ1-5|NA
CASSPSAGAGNQPQHF
TGTGCCAGCAGCCCCTCGGCGGGGGCGGGCAATCAGCCCCAGCATTTT
>NA|TRBV27|TRBJ2-1|NA
CASSLEGAYNEQFF
TGTGCCAGCAGTTTAGAGGGGGCCTACAATGAGCAGTTCTTC
>NA|TRBV28|TRBJ1-5|NA
CASSRRSLPRSNQPQHF
TGTGCCAGCAGTCGACGGTCCCTCCCTCGCAGCAATCAGCCCCAGCATTTT
>NA|TRBV28|TRBJ1-2|NA
CASSPGDSYGYTF
TGTGCCAGCAGCCCAGGGGACTCCTATGGCTACACCTTC
>NA|TRBV19|TRBJ2-3|NA
CASKEARGSTDTQYF
TGTGCCAGCAAGGAGGCGCGGGGTAGCACAGATACGCAGTATTTT
>NA|TRBV11-2|TRBJ1-1|NA
CASSTLGTEAFF
TGTGCCAGCAGCACGCTGGGTACTGAAGCTTTCTTT
>TRBD1|TRBV5-1|TRBJ1-1|NA
CASSYGGQGTEAFF
TGCGCCAGCAGCTACGGAGGACAGGGCACTGAAGCTTTCTTT
>NA|TRBV11-2|TRBJ2-7|NA
CASSLYRDNEQYF
TGTGCCAGCAGCCTATACAGGGACAACGAGCAGTACTTC
>TRBD2|TRBV5-1|TRBJ2-3|NA
CASRTQGLAYTDTQYF
TGCGCCAGCAGGACCCAGGGACTAGCGTACACAGATACGCAGTATTTT
>TRBD2|TRBV14|TRBJ2-3|NA
CASSQGSTSGRAVGIDTQYF
TGTGCCAGCAGCCAAGGCTCGACTAGCGGGAGGGCCGTGGGGATAGATACGCAGTATTTT
>TRBD1|TRBV25-1|TRBJ2-7|few
CASSETGIYEQYF
TGTGCCAGCTCCGAGACAGGGATCTACGAGCAGTACTTC
>NA|TRBV13|TRBJ2-3|NA
CASSLVTARGDTQYF
TGTGCCAGCAGCTTGGTCACGGCGAGGGGAGATACGCAGTATTTT
>TRBD1|TRBV4-1|TRBJ2-7|NA
CASSQSTGTGLGEQYF
TGCGCCAGCAGCCAATCGACCGGGACAGGGCTTGGGGAGCAGTACTTC